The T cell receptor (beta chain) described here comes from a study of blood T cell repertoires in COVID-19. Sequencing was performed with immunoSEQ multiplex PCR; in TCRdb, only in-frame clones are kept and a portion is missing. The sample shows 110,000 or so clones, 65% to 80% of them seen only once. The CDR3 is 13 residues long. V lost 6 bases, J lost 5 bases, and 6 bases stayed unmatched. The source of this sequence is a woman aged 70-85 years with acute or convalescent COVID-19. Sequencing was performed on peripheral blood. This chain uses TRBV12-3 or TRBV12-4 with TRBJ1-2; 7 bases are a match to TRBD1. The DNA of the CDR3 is TGTGCCAGCAGCACCGGGACAGTTTATGGCTACACCTTC. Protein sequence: CASSTGTVYGYTF.